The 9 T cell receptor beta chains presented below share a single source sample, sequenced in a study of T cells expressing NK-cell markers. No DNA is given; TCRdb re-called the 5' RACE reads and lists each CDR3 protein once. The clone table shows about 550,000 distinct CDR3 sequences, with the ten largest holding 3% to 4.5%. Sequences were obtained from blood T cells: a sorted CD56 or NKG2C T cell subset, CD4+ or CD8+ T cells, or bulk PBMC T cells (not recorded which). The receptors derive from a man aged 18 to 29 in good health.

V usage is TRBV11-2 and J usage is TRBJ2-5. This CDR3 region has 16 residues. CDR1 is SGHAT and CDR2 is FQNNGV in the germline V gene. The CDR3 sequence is CASSLLLDRRRETQYF.

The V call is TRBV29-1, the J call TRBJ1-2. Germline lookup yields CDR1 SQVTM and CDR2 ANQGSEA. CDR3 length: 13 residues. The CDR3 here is CSVEVGLAYGYTF.

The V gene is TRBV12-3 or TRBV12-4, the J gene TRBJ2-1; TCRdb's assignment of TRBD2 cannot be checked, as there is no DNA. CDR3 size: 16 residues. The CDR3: CASSLPLAGLVNEQFF.

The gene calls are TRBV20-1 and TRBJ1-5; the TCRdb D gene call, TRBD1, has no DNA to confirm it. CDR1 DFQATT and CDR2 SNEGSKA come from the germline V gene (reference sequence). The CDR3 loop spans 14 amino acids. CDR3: CSARGEQGGQPHHF.

CDR3 amino acids: CASSSRAEESYNEQFF. The V and J genes are TRBV7-9 and TRBJ2-1. Germline V gives CDR1 SEHNR, CDR2 FQNEAQ (reference sequence). The length of the CDR3 is 16 residues.

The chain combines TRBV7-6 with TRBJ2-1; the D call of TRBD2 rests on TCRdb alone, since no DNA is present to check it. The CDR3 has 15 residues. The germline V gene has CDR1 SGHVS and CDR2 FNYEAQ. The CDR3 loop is CASSRRDSNYNEQFF.

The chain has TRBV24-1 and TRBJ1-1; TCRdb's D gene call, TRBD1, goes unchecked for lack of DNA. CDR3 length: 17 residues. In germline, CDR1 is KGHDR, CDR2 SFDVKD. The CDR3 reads CATSDLTVGQGETEAFF.

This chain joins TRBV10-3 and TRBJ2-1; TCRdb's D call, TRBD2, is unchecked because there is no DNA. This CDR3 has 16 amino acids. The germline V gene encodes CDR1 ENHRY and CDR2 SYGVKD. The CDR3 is CAITVIAGGPDGEQFF.

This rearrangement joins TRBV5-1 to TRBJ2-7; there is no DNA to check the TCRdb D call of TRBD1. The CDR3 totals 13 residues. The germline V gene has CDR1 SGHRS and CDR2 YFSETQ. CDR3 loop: CAKTNRISYEQYF.